This passage covers 6 T cell receptor beta chains from one sample sequenced in a study of chemoradiotherapy in HPV16-positive cancers. Sequenced by immunoSEQ multiplex PCR; TCRdb stores in-frame clones only, minus some. The sample carries some 34,000 clones, around 92% recorded once. This material consisted of blood, taken from a patient who underwent chemoradiotherapy. These receptors all stem from a human donor with HPV-associated anogenital cancer.

Only a few counts were recorded for this clone. The J gene is TRBJ1-5, the V gene TRBV4-2; D might be TRBD1 (5 bases). Trimming pared 4 bases from V and 4 bases from J, leaving 14 bases between. The CDR3 runs 15 residues. Germline loops: CDR1 LGHNA, CDR2 YNFKEQ. CDR3 sequence reads: CASSLGPMGNQPQHF. CDR3 in DNA: TGTGCCAGCAGCCTGGGGCCTATGGGGAATCAGCCCCAGCATTTT.

The chain is built from TRBV30 and TRBJ1-1, with D perhaps matching TRBD1 (6 bases). The CDR3 spans 13 residues. V lost 3 bases to trimming and J lost 1 base, with 9 bases between them. From germline, CDR1 is GTSNPN and CDR2 SVGIG (reference sequence). Here the CDR3 DNA reads TGTGCCTGGAGCTTACAGGGGAACACTGAAGCTTTCTTT. The encoded protein is CAWSLQGNTEAFF. The entire variable domain, with the rest obtained from reference TRBV30 and TRBJ1-1, is as follows: SQTIHQWPATLVQPVGSPLSLECTVEGTSNPNLYWYRQAAGRGLQLLFYSVGIGQISSEVPQNLSASRPQDRQFILSSKKLLLSDSGFYLCAWSLQGNTEAFFGQGTRLTVV.

V and J are TRBV6-5 and TRBJ1-2; D remains ambiguous. V shed 6 bases and J shed 4 bases, with 12 bases lying between them. CDR3 size: 13 residues. CDR1 is MNHEY and CDR2 is SVGAGI in the germline V gene. The DNA of the CDR3 is TGTGCCAGCAGCCGTGGTATGAGCTATGGCTACACCTTC. Its translation is CASSRGMSYGYTF.

In regard to this clone: The junction and the germline gene differ at one end; a read error may be behind it. The chain employs TRBV10-2 and TRBJ2-1; 9 bases agree with TRBD2. Germline CDR1 WSHSY, CDR2 SAAADI. CDR3 length equals 14 residues. The CDR3 spells CAASGGPAYNEQFF. The CDR3 DNA reads TGCGCCGCAAGCGGGGGGCCTGCCTATAATGAGCAGTTCTTC.

The chain links TRBV4-1 to TRBJ2-6, with TRBD1 as a possible D gene (6 bases). The germline gives CDR1 MGHRA, CDR2 YSYEKL. V was clipped by 0 bases and J by 0 bases, with 15 bases between them. There are 19 residues in the CDR3. The CDR3 sequence is CASSQDRGRGSSGANVLTF. Written as DNA, the CDR3 is TGCGCCAGCAGCCAAGATAGAGGCAGGGGTTCCTCTGGGGCCAACGTCCTGACTTTC.

The V call is TRBV13, the J call TRBJ2-2, with TRBD1 matching 11 bases. With V trimmed by 4 bases and J by 4 bases, 8 bases remained unmatched. Germline V gene sequence: CDR1 PRHDT, CDR2 FYEKMQ (reference sequence). The CDR3 extends over 17 amino acids. The CDR3 DNA follows: TGTGCCAGCAGCTCCCGGGACAGGGGGTCGTTCACCGGGGAGCTGTTTTTT. It is translated as CASSSRDRGSFTGELFF.